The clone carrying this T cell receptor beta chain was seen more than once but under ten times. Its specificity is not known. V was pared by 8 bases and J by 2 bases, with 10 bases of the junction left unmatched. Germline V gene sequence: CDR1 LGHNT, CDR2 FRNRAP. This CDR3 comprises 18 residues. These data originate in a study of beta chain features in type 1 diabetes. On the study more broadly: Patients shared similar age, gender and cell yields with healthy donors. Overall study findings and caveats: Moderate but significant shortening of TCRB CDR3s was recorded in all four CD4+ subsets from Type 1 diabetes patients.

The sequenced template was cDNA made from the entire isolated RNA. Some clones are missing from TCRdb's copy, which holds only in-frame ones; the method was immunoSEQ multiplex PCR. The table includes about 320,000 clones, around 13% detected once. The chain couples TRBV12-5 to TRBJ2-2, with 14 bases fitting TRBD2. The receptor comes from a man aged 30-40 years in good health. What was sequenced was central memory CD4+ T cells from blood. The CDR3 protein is CASRGLAGAVVNTGELFF. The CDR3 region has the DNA TGTGCTAGTAGGGGACTAGCGGGAGCCGTGGTAAACACCGGGGAGCTGTTTTTT.